The clone carrying this T cell receptor beta chain showed up just a few times. Then a second PCR, running roughly 7 to 11 cycles, was carried out with a sample-barcoded 5' primer and a J-beta primer mix. The authors tagged each cDNA molecule using a template-switch adaptor with 12 random nucleotides. Each CDR3 protein gets one entry after TCRdb re-called the 5' RACE reads with MiXCR. This table holds 600,000 or so distinct CDR3 sequences, roughly 21% found once. The sample belongs to a study of blood T cells in healthy people across ages. V was shortened by 4 bases and J by 5 bases, with 11 bases between the two germline ends. The CDR3 covers 13 residues. Germline V CDR1 and CDR2: SEHNR, FQNEAQ (reference sequence).

The sequenced material came from blood. This clonotype was obtained from a man aged 65 to 85 in good health. J is TRBJ2-5 and V is TRBV7-9; tentatively, D is TRBD1 (6 bases). The CDR3 DNA follows: TGTGCCAGCAGCTCTTCAGGGGTGGAGACCCAGTACTTC. Translating it yields CASSSSGVETQYF. Full variable domain (missing parts from reference TRBV7-9 and TRBJ2-5): DTGVSQNPRHKITKRGQNVTFRCDPISEHNRLYWYRQTLGQGPEFLTYFQNEAQLEKSRLLSDRFSAERPKGSFSTLEIQRTEQGDSAMYLCASSSSGVETQYFGPGTRLLVL.